Shown below are 17 T cell receptor beta chains from a single sample sequenced in a study of cytomegalovirus exposure and HLA in healthy donors. The PCR made use of 60 Vbeta and 13 Jbeta primers. TCRdb keeps only in-frame clones here, not all; method: immunoSEQ multiplex PCR. The table lists about 150,000 clones, around 10% of them singletons. Specimen: PBMCs. The source is a man between 50 and 59 years old in good health and CMV-seronegative.

This clone was seen only a few times. An end of the junction does not agree with germline; a read error may underlie this. This chain uses TRBV5-6 with TRBJ2-5, with TRBD2 matching over 10 bases. This CDR3 has 15 residues. Germline V gene sequence: CDR1 SGHDT, CDR2 YYEEEE. The CDR3: CASGLELAGIETQYF. The DNA for the CDR3 is TGTGCCAGCGGCTTGGAACTAGCGGGGATTGAGACCCAGTACTTC.

There are many counts of this clone. The rearrangement uses TRBV15 and TRBJ2-7, with D tentatively TRBD1 (5 bases). Germline CDR1 and CDR2: LNHNV and YYDKDF (reference sequence). Trimming stripped 2 bases from V and 3 bases from J, with 11 bases between. The CDR3 contains 14 residues. The CDR3 region has the DNA TGTGCCACCAGCAGATGGCAGGGTAACTACGAGCAGTACTTC. Protein product: CATSRWQGNYEQYF.

The rearrangement uses TRBV2 and TRBJ2-5, with 8 nucleotides matching TRBD1. With the DNA end fitting TRBJ2-7 better, the J assignment may be wrong. CDR1 is SNHLY, CDR2 FYNNEI, per germline. CDR3 length: 13 residues. The CDR3 bases are TGTGCCAGCAGTGGGACAGGGTCCTACGAGCAGTACTTC. It codes for CASSGTGSYEQYF.

The chain links TRBV7-6 to TRBJ2-3, with TRBD1 matching over 7 bases. Germline trimming cut 3 bases from V and 0 bases from J; bases unmatched to any gene: 3. The germline V gene has CDR1 SGHVS and CDR2 FNYEAQ. The length of the CDR3 is 15 residues. CDR3 in amino acids: CASSLGTVSTDTQYF. The DNA for the CDR3 is TGTGCCAGCAGCTTGGGGACAGTTAGCACAGATACGCAGTATTTT.

The table lists this clone with many counts. The chain carries TRBV5-6 and TRBJ2-7, with D possibly being TRBD1 (6 bases). Trimming removed 1 base at V and 3 bases at J, with 8 bases between. CDR3 length: 13 amino acids. Germline V lookup: CDR1 SGHDT, CDR2 YYEEEE. CDR3 bases: TGTGCCAGCAGCTTGAAGGACAGCTACGAGCAGTACTTC. It yields the protein CASSLKDSYEQYF.

This chain connects TRBV7-8 to TRBJ2-1; D not resolved. Between the trimmed V and J ends, which lost 2 bases and 4 bases, there was a span of 12 bases. CDR3 length: 15 residues. CDR1 is SGHVS and CDR2 is FQNEAQ in the germline V gene. As DNA, the CDR3 is TGTGCCAGCAGCTTAAGGCCAGGCACTTACAATGAGCAGTTCTTC. It translates to CASSLRPGTYNEQFF.

This clone was seen only a few times. The chain has TRBV6-5 and TRBJ1-4; D remains unclear. Germline V gives CDR1 MNHEY, CDR2 SVGAGI. V was cut by 6 bases and J by 0 bases, with 11 bases left in between. The CDR3 has 15 residues. The CDR3 loop reads CASSSTAATNEKLFF. In DNA, the CDR3 is TGTGCCAGCAGCTCTACAGCAGCAACTAATGAAAAACTGTTTTTT.

This clone appeared many times. The chain carries TRBV6-1 and TRBJ2-6; a possible D gene is TRBD1 (6 bases). Germline CDR1 reads MNHNS; CDR2 reads SASEGT. V was trimmed by 5 bases and J by 0 bases, leaving 8 bases between them. This CDR3 has 15 residues. CDR3 in amino acids: CASSQDSSGANVLTF. The CDR3 DNA sequence: TGTGCCAGCAGTCAGGACAGCTCTGGGGCCAACGTCCTGACTTTC.

This clone was counted only a few times. The V call is TRBV28, the J call TRBJ2-5, with a tentative D call TRBD1 (6 bases). Trimming shortened V by 4 bases and J by 3 bases, and 18 bases separated the two germline ends. Germline V gives CDR1 MDHEN, CDR2 SYDVKM. The CDR3 sequence is 16 residues long. Here the CDR3 DNA reads TGTGCCAGCAGTTCACAGGGCTCCAACCCTAAAGAGACCCAGTACTTC. Protein product: CASSSQGSNPKETQYF.

This clone was detected only a few times. The chain recombines TRBV10-1 with TRBJ2-7; TRBD1 matches at 9 bases. Germline assignment: CDR1 WNHNN and CDR2 SYGVQD (reference sequence). J lost 2 bases, V lost 5 bases, and 1 base had no gene match. The CDR3 sequence is 13 residues long. CDR3 sequence (DNA): TGCGCCAGCAGTCGGGACAGGGCCTACGAGCAGTACTTC. This translates into CASSRDRAYEQYF.

As concerns this clone: At one boundary the junction diverges from the germline segment, which might be a read error. V gene TRBV5-4 combines with J gene TRBJ2-6; maybe TRBD2 (6 bases). In germline, CDR1 is SGHNT, CDR2 YYREEE (reference sequence). The CDR3 contains 16 residues. The CDR3 sequence: CACSLGGGTGANVLTF. CDR3 nucleotides: TGTGCCTGCAGCCTGGGAGGCGGGACTGGGGCCAACGTCCTGACTTTC. Full variable domain (missing parts from reference TRBV5-4 and TRBJ2-6): ETGVTQSPTHLIKTRGQQVTLRCSSQSGHNTVSWYQQALGQGPQFIFQYYREEENGRGNFPPRFSGLQFPNYSSELNVNALELDDSALYLCACSLGGGTGANVLTFGAGSRLTVL.

The V call is TRBV6-5, the J call TRBJ2-2; 8 nucleotides line up with TRBD2. The CDR3 contains 15 residues. Germline CDR1 reads MNHEY; CDR2 reads SVGAGI. Germline trimming cut 7 bases from V and 6 bases from J; bases unmatched to any gene: 10. CDR3 protein: CASTPRAGGPGELFF. The CDR3 nucleotides read TGTGCCAGCACTCCGAGGGCGGGAGGACCCGGGGAGCTGTTTTTT.

V and J are TRBV5-4 and TRBJ2-3; 13 bases map to TRBD2. The CDR3 loop spans 16 amino acids. Germline CDR1 SGHNT, CDR2 YYREEE (reference sequence). Trimming removed 5 bases from V and 2 bases from J; junction bases left unmatched: 5. Written as DNA, the CDR3 is TGTGCCAGCAGTGACGGACTAGCGGGAGCCACAGATACGCAGTATTTT. As protein: CASSDGLAGATDTQYF.

V and J are TRBV15 and TRBJ2-5, with D possibly matching TRBD2 (5 bases). From germline, CDR1 is LNHNV and CDR2 YYDKDF (reference sequence). The germline V and J ends were trimmed by 0 bases and 4 bases, with 12 bases remaining between them. CDR3 length equals 15 residues. DNA for the CDR3: TGTGCCACCAGCAGAGACCTAGCTGGGAGAGAGACCCAGTACTTC. Its translation: CATSRDLAGRETQYF.

The J gene is TRBJ1-1, the V gene TRBV30; 10 nucleotides align to TRBD1. The junction had 9 bases not matched to a gene; V was cut back by 7 bases and J by 4 bases. CDR3 length: 14 amino acids. Looked up from germline, CDR1 is GTSNPN and CDR2 is SVGIG (reference sequence). CDR3 loop: CASRDRGSGTEAFF. The CDR3 DNA is TGTGCCTCCCGGGACAGGGGTTCGGGCACTGAAGCTTTCTTT.

The chain is built from TRBV5-4 and TRBJ2-1; D possibly corresponds to TRBD1 (5 bases). The V and J ends lost 4 bases and 5 bases respectively, with 13 bases between them. The CDR3 consists of 14 residues. Germline-derived CDR1 and CDR2 are SGHNT and YYREEE (reference sequence). The CDR3 protein is CASSVWTLHNEQFF. The CDR3 nucleotides read TGTGCCAGCAGCGTGTGGACATTACACAATGAGCAGTTCTTC.

This sequence joins TRBV2 and TRBJ1-4; TRBD1 is a possible D gene (6 bases). Germline CDR1 and CDR2: SNHLY and FYNNEI. The CDR3 sequence is 14 residues long. V was clipped by 3 bases and J by 7 bases, with 12 bases between them. CDR3 bases: TGTGCCAGCAGTGATCCAGGGGAGACTGAAAAACTGTTTTTT. Translating it yields CASSDPGETEKLFF.